This entry lists 30 T cell receptor beta chains sequenced from one sample in a study of cytomegalovirus exposure and HLA in healthy donors. PCR used 60 Vbeta primers and 13 Jbeta primers. Profiling relied on immunoSEQ multiplex PCR, and the TCRdb table lists in-frame clones only, not all of them. The table shows about 200,000 clones, with approximately 78% occurring only once. The sample was PBMCs. The source of these receptors is a man aged 25-45 years in good health and CMV-seronegative.

In its sample, this clone was seen once. The V call is TRBV7-2, the J call TRBJ2-7; TRBD2 matches 13 bases. Germline trimming cut 1 base from V and 7 bases from J; bases unmatched to any gene: 1. Germline CDR1 reads SGHTA; CDR2 reads FQGNSA. The CDR3 totals 14 residues. The CDR3 sequence is CASSLGLAGGEQYF. CDR3 DNA: TGTGCCAGCAGCTTAGGACTAGCGGGGGGTGAGCAGTACTTC.

This sequence joins TRBV10-1 and TRBJ2-1; D is ambiguous. V lost 4 bases and J 2 bases, leaving 6 bases between the germline ends. This CDR3 is 13 amino acids long. Germline CDR1 is WNHNN and CDR2 is SYGVQD (reference sequence). The CDR3 region has the DNA TGCGCCAGCAGTGCCCAAACCTACAATGAGCAGTTCTTC. It specifies CASSAQTYNEQFF.

In DNA form, the CDR3 reads TGCGCCAGCAGCCAGGCCACAGGGGTTGGTGAAGCTTTCTTT. Its translation: CASSQATGVGEAFF. The chain couples TRBV4-3 to TRBJ1-1; TRBD1 matches 7 bases. The CDR3 has 14 amino acids. Trimming at V came to 3 bases and at J to 7 bases, leaving 8 bases not matched to a gene. In germline, CDR1 is LGHNA, CDR2 YSLEER.

The V and J genes are TRBV5-6 and TRBJ2-7, with 7 bases matching TRBD1. This CDR3 is built from 15 residues. The germline V gene encodes CDR1 SGHDT and CDR2 YYEEEE. V shed 4 bases and J 3 bases; nucleotides not matched to a gene: 10. CDR3 in amino acids: CASSSDRERGYEQYF. CDR3 nucleotide sequence: TGTGCCAGCAGCAGTGACAGGGAGCGAGGCTACGAGCAGTACTTC.

Only a few counts were recorded for this clone. The chain has TRBV19 and TRBJ1-3; the D gene is possibly TRBD1 (6 bases). V was cut by 2 bases and J by 0 bases, with 8 bases left in between. Germline assignment: CDR1 LNHDA and CDR2 SQIVND (reference sequence). The CDR3 extends over 15 amino acids. CDR3 coding DNA: TGTGCCAGTAGTATAAGCAGGGGCTCTGGAAACACCATATATTTT. This codes for CASSISRGSGNTIYF.

The chain employs TRBV6-4 and TRBJ2-3, with 10 bases lining up with TRBD1. The V and J ends lost 0 bases and 3 bases, in that order; junction bases with no gene match: 9. The CDR3 is made up of 18 amino acids. Per the germline V gene, CDR1 is MRHNA and CDR2 is SNTAGT. Written as DNA, the CDR3 is TGTGCCAGCAGTGACTCGAGTCGACGGACAGGGGGAACAGATACGCAGTATTTT. Translating gives CASSDSSRRTGGTDTQYF.

Remarks on this clone: A read error may account for a junction end that differs from germline. V gene TRBV27 combines with J gene TRBJ2-5; no firm D call. The V gene's germline CDR1 is MNHEY and CDR2 SMNVEV (reference sequence). This CDR3 has 16 amino acids. CDR3 DNA sequence: TGTGCCGGCAGTTTCCTTACTCCTCTGTACCAAGAGACCCAGTACTTC. Its translation is CAGSFLTPLYQETQYF.

The chain has TRBV6-6 and TRBJ2-1; possibly TRBD2 for D (6 bases). Trimming removed 4 bases from V and 12 bases from J, with 13 bases in between. Germline V gene data show CDR1 as MNHNY and CDR2 as SVGAGI (reference sequence). CDR3 length: 12 amino acids. The CDR3 sequence: CASSWPEGGQFF. CDR3 coding DNA: TGTGCCAGCAGTTGGCCGGAGGGTGGGCAGTTCTTC.

This chain joins TRBV11-2 and TRBJ2-7; TRBD1 is a possible D gene (5 bases). CDR1 is SGHAT, CDR2 FQNNGV, per germline. V was cut by 5 bases and J by 6 bases, with 23 bases left in between. CDR3 size: 16 residues. CDR3 coding DNA: TGTGCCAGCAGCCAAGATTTCCCGATACAGGAAAGCGAGCAGTACTTC. Amino acid sequence: CASSQDFPIQESEQYF.

This rearrangement joins TRBV2 to TRBJ1-5; 9 nucleotides agree with TRBD1. The V gene's germline CDR1 is SNHLY and CDR2 FYNNEI. CDR3 size: 15 residues. Unmatched junction bases numbered 8, after V lost 2 bases and J lost 9 bases. The CDR3 spells CASSERGTGQGPQHF. In DNA, the CDR3 is TGTGCCAGCAGTGAACGGGGGACAGGGCAGGGGCCCCAGCATTTT.

J is TRBJ2-7 and V is TRBV2, with TRBD1 matching 9 bases. The CDR3 loop spans 17 amino acids. The V gene's germline CDR1 is SNHLY and CDR2 FYNNEI. Losses at the gene ends were 2 bases for V and 3 bases for J; bases not matched to a gene: 11. The CDR3 nucleotides are TGTGCCAGCAGTGAAAGGGCCCCGGGACAGGGTATCTACGAGCAGTACTTC. This codes for CASSERAPGQGIYEQYF.

The chain employs TRBV10-3 and TRBJ1-1; a possible D gene is TRBD1 (6 bases). Germline lookup yields CDR1 ENHRY and CDR2 SYGVKD. The CDR3 covers 15 residues. Trimming pared 0 bases from V and 6 bases from J, leaving 14 bases between. CDR3 in amino acids: CAISESMGAAAEAFF. Here the CDR3 DNA reads TGTGCCATCAGTGAGTCGATGGGGGCGGCCGCTGAAGCTTTCTTT.

The rearrangement uses TRBV15 and TRBJ2-7; TRBD2 is a possible D gene (6 bases). CDR1 and CDR2 from the germline V gene are LNHNV and YYDKDF (reference sequence). The V end was cut by 6 bases, the J end by 0 bases, with 27 bases between. CDR3 length: 19 amino acids. CDR3 DNA sequence: TGTGCCACCAGATCCCCCACCGGGGGAGCCAGCGGACACTCCTACGAGCAGTACTTC. Translation gives CATRSPTGGASGHSYEQYF.

This clone was counted once. This chain connects TRBV4-1 to TRBJ2-3; 8 bases are shared with TRBD1. V was clipped by 0 bases and J by 5 bases; unmatched bases: 7. This CDR3 has 16 residues. Germline loops: CDR1 MGHRA, CDR2 YSYEKL. Here the CDR3 DNA reads TGCGCCAGCAGCCAAGACAGGGGGCCTCGCTTAGATACGCAGTATTTT. Amino acid sequence: CASSQDRGPRLDTQYF.

The rearrangement joins TRBV5-1 to TRBJ1-6; 11 bases line up with TRBD1. This CDR3 comprises 15 residues. V shed 3 bases, J shed 9 bases, and the junction held 5 bases outside the gene matches. Germline CDR1 and CDR2: SGHRS and YFSETQ. This CDR3 is CASSSRTGGGSPLHF. The CDR3 DNA reads TGCGCCAGCAGCTCCCGGACAGGGGGCGGTTCACCCCTCCACTTT.

About this clone: Additional DNA sequences in this sample encode the identical CDR3. The chain has TRBV29-1 and TRBJ1-3; no firm D call. V shed 7 bases and J shed 4 bases, with 14 bases lying between them. The CDR3 sequence is 13 residues long. CDR1 SQVTM and CDR2 ANQGSEA come from the germline V gene. This CDR3 is CSADSGNGNTIYF. The CDR3 DNA reads as TGCAGCGCCGACTCGGGTAACGGAAACACCATATATTTT.

CDR3 nucleotide sequence: TGTGCCAGCAGCAGAGAAGGAGGTCTCGGCGAGCAGTACTTC. The encoded protein is CASSREGGLGEQYF. The chain employs TRBV5-6 and TRBJ2-7; possibly TRBD2 for D (5 bases). In germline, CDR1 is SGHDT, CDR2 YYEEEE. The V end lost 4 bases, the J end lost 6 bases, and 17 bases lay between the germline ends. The CDR3 sequence is 14 residues long.

This clone was seen just once. The junction departs from the called germline gene at one end, perhaps through a read error. The rearrangement uses TRBV19 and TRBJ2-6, with a weak D call TRBD1 (5 bases). Germline CDR1 and CDR2: LNHDA and SQIVND (reference sequence). CDR3 size: 15 residues. CDR3: CASSRQFSGASVLTF. The CDR3 DNA sequence: TGTGCCAGTAGTCGACAGTTCTCTGGGGCCAGCGTCCTGACTTTC.

This clone was seen only once. The chain uses TRBV6-6 and TRBJ2-3; TRBD2 agrees at 7 bases. The CDR3 loop spans 14 amino acids. The J segment lost 2 bases and the V segment lost 6 bases, leaving 5 bases of the junction unmatched. Per germline, CDR1 MNHNY and CDR2 SVGAGI (reference sequence). CDR3 in amino acids: CASRFWDYTDTQYF. The CDR3 nucleotides are TGTGCCAGCAGGTTCTGGGACTACACAGATACGCAGTATTTT.

The gene calls are TRBV5-1 and TRBJ2-1; a possible D gene is TRBD1 (6 bases). The V gene's germline CDR1 is SGHRS and CDR2 YFSETQ. The V gene lost 1 base and the J gene lost 7 bases, with 18 bases spanning the gap. CDR3 length equals 16 residues. The CDR3, as DNA: TGCGCCAGCAGCTTGCGGTTAGGGGACATTAGAAATGAGCAGTTCTTC. It encodes CASSLRLGDIRNEQFF.

V usage is TRBV7-2 and J usage is TRBJ2-7; 12 nucleotides match TRBD2. CDR1 and CDR2 from the germline V gene are SGHTA and FQGNSA. The CDR3 has 15 residues. Losses at the gene ends were 1 base for V and 3 bases for J; bases not matched to a gene: 1. The CDR3 DNA reads TGTGCCAGCAGCTTAGGACTAGCGGGGGTCTACGAGCAGTACTTC. The encoded protein is CASSLGLAGVYEQYF.

The gene calls are TRBV6-1 and TRBJ2-2, with D hard to call. V was trimmed by 5 bases and J by 5 bases, leaving 3 bases between them. Germline V gene lookup returns CDR1 MNHNS and CDR2 SASEGT. The CDR3 spans 11 residues. CDR3 residues: CASSTTGELFF. DNA of the CDR3: TGTGCCAGCAGTACAACCGGGGAGCTGTTTTTT.

V gene TRBV27 combines with J gene TRBJ2-7; 8 bases agree with TRBD1. CDR1 is MNHEY, CDR2 SMNVEV, per germline (reference sequence). V lost 5 bases, J lost 5 bases, and 2 bases stayed unmatched. The CDR3 runs 12 residues. The CDR3 sequence is CASSGQGNEQYF. Here the CDR3 DNA reads TGTGCCAGCAGTGGACAGGGTAACGAGCAGTACTTC.

The rearrangement links TRBV7-2 to TRBJ1-2; D gene ambiguous. This CDR3 is 14 amino acids long. V lost 2 bases and J lost 3, with 10 bases in between. In germline, CDR1 is SGHTA, CDR2 FQGNSA. The CDR3 protein is CASSLINGDYGYTF. The CDR3 nucleotides are TGTGCCAGCAGCTTAATCAACGGTGACTATGGCTACACCTTC. Supplemented by reference TRBV7-2 and TRBJ1-2, the full variable domain reads GAGVSQSPSNKVTEKGKDVELRCDPISGHTALYWYRQSLGQGLEFLIYFQGNSAPDKSGLPSDRFSAERTGGSVSTLTIQRTQQEDSAVYLCASSLINGDYGYTFGSGTRLTVV.

J is TRBJ1-5 and V is TRBV2; D remains unclear. Germline V gives CDR1 SNHLY, CDR2 FYNNEI. The CDR3 runs to 13 residues. The ends were cut back, 6 bases at V and 4 bases at J, with 10 bases in the middle. This CDR3 is CASRTQVNQPQHF. CDR3 sequence (DNA): TGTGCCAGCAGGACGCAGGTTAATCAGCCCCAGCATTTT.

Of note for this clone: A read error may produce the germline difference seen at one junction end. The rearrangement joins TRBV5-1 to TRBJ2-7; D is unresolved. The CDR3 is 13 amino acids. CDR1 and CDR2 (germline): SGHRS, YFSETQ. The CDR3 region is CASRLVPTGEQYF. DNA of the CDR3: TGCGCCAGCAGGTTGGTGCCTACGGGTGAGCAGTACTTC.

This rearrangement joins TRBV9 to TRBJ2-1; TRBD1 matches 7 bases. The CDR3 length is 14 residues. The germline gives CDR1 SGDLS, CDR2 YYNGEE. The V gene end was trimmed by 0 bases and the J gene end by 8 bases; junction bases not matched to a gene: 5. CDR3 loop: CASSVDDRVDEQFF. Here the CDR3 DNA reads TGTGCCAGCAGCGTAGACGACAGGGTCGATGAGCAGTTCTTC.

As regards this clone: The junction shows a germline mismatch at one end, possibly a read error. V usage is TRBV7-9 and J usage is TRBJ1-4; D is perhaps TRBD1 (5 bases). This CDR3 region has 14 residues. Germline V gene data show CDR1 as SEHNR and CDR2 as FQNEAQ (reference sequence). CDR3 DNA sequence: TGTTCCAGCAGCTTGTCCAGGGAGGGAGAAAAACTGTTTTTT. It yields the protein CSSSLSREGEKLFF.

This chain joins TRBV28 and TRBJ1-1; 8 bases are shared with TRBD1. Germline CDR1 reads MDHEN; CDR2 reads SYDVKM. This CDR3 has 14 amino acids. Trimming removed 2 bases from V and 6 bases from J; junction bases left unmatched: 5. The CDR3 region has the DNA TGTGCCAGCAGTTTAGGCAGGGGGCGCCCTGAAGCTTTCTTT. It translates to CASSLGRGRPEAFF.

The chain joins TRBV27 to TRBJ2-7; D gene ambiguous. Deletions cut 3 bases from V and 0 bases from J, with 15 bases between. The CDR3 contains 16 residues. Germline CDR1 is MNHEY and CDR2 is SMNVEV (reference sequence). In DNA form, the CDR3 reads TGTGCCAGCAGTTTCTCTTCGATCCGTAGCTCCTACGAGCAGTACTTC. Protein product: CASSFSSIRSSYEQYF.